Listed below are T cell receptor beta chains from one sample, sequenced in a study of CD8+ T cells in alopecia areata. Clones were sequenced by immunoSEQ multiplex PCR, and TCRdb holds only the in-frame ones, with some missing. The repertoire holds 110,000 to 150,000 clones, with roughly 52% as singletons. The source material was CD8+ T cells sorted from blood, sampled at week 4, from a patient treated with tofacitinib. The receptors derive from a human donor with alopecia areata. CDR3s include the opening cysteine and the closing phenylalanine or tryptophan. The D gene is left open where the match is weak. The size of a clone is reported for some rows only, either as once, few or many, or as a class for expanded clones.

len,d_gene,j_gene,abundance,v_gene,CDR3aa,CDR3nt
19,TRBD1,TRBJ2-3,NA,TRBV27,CASSLSGTGGGRGTDTQYF,TGTGCCAGCAGTTTATCCGGGACAGGGGGTGGACGTGGCACAGATACGCAGTATTTT
15,TRBD2,TRBJ2-7,NA,TRBV27,CASSFGGSRSYEQYF,TGTGCCAGCAGTTTCGGGGGGTCCCGCTCCTACGAGCAGTACTTC
12,TRBD1,TRBJ1-2,NA,TRBV5-4,CASSQHRGGYTF,TGTGCCAGCAGCCAGCACAGGGGAGGCTACACCTTC
15,TRBD1,TRBJ1-2,few,TRBV6-1,CASSEGLDRAYGYTF,TGTGCCAGCAGTGAAGGGCTGGACAGGGCCTATGGCTACACCTTC
14,TRBD1,TRBJ2-7,NA,TRBV28,CASSEQGASYEQYF,TGTGCCAGCAGCGAACAGGGGGCTTCCTACGAGCAGTACTTC
12,NA,TRBJ2-7,NA,TRBV15,CATSRDNYEQYF,TGTGCCACCAGCAGAGATAATTACGAGCAGTACTTC
13,NA,TRBJ1-5,NA,TRBV27,CASSLSGIQPQHF,TGTGCCAGCAGTTTATCGGGGATTCAGCCCCAGCATTTT
13,NA,TRBJ1-4,NA,TRBV27,CASRAIDFQKLFF,TGTGCCAGCCGGGCCATCGACTTTCAAAAACTGTTTTTT
12,NA,TRBJ1-4,NA,TRBV13,CASSGDNEKLFF,TGTGCCAGCAGCGGGGATAATGAAAAACTGTTTTTT
12,NA,TRBJ2-7,NA,TRBV2,CASTIEQYEQYF,TGTGCCAGCACCATCGAGCAATACGAGCAGTACTTC
13,TRBD2,TRBJ2-7,NA,TRBV29-1,CSVEKAGDYEQYF,TGCAGCGTTGAGAAAGCGGGGGATTACGAGCAGTACTTC
13,NA,TRBJ2-1,NA,TRBV25-1,CASSEYMGNEQFF,TGTGCCAGCAGTGAATATATGGGGAATGAGCAGTTCTTC
15,TRBD2,TRBJ2-1,NA,TRBV7-6,CASSWTSGEVYEQFF,TGTGCCAGCAGCTGGACTAGCGGGGAGGTCTATGAGCAGTTCTTC
17,TRBD1,TRBJ2-7,NA,TRBV13,CASSPRGVSGQAGEQYF,TGTGCCAGCAGCCCAAGAGGCGTGTCGGGACAGGCCGGGGAGCAGTACTTC
17,TRBD1,TRBJ2-3,NA,TRBV29-1,CSVSGQSVGSGTDTQYF,TGCAGCGTCTCGGGACAGTCGGTAGGTTCGGGCACAGATACGCAGTATTTT
15,NA,TRBJ1-2,few,TRBV7-9,CASSLGDGTNYGYTF,TGTGCCAGCAGCTTAGGGGACGGAACTAACTATGGCTACACCTTC
15,TRBD1,TRBJ2-5,NA,TRBV29-1,CSVEDPTGPQETQYF,TGCAGCGTTGAAGATCCGACAGGGCCTCAAGAGACCCAGTACTTC
12,NA,TRBJ2-3,few,TRBV5-6,CASSLAPDTQYF,TGTGCCAGCAGCTTGGCCCCAGATACGCAGTATTTT
13,NA,TRBJ2-5,NA,TRBV5-4,CASSLGERETQYF,TGTGCCAGCAGCTTGGGGGAACGAGAGACCCAGTACTTC
16,NA,TRBJ2-5,few,TRBV5-1,CASSSRDLMRVETQYF,TGCGCCAGCAGCTCCCGGGACCTAATGCGGGTAGAGACCCAGTACTTC
15,TRBD1,TRBJ1-5,few,TRBV30,CAWSSGTGGNQPQHF,TGTGCCTGGAGTTCCGGGACAGGGGGTAATCAGCCCCAGCATTTT
12,NA,TRBJ1-1,NA,TRBV6-5,CASRPGNTEAFF,TGTGCCAGCCGACCGGGTAACACTGAAGCTTTCTTT
13,NA,TRBJ2-1,NA,TRBV4-2,CASSQGGGYEQFF,TGTGCCAGCAGCCAAGGTGGTGGCTATGAGCAGTTCTTC
14,NA,TRBJ1-1,few,TRBV27,CASSLSTRASEAFF,TGTGCCAGCAGTTTATCGACCAGGGCCTCTGAAGCTTTCTTT
14,NA,TRBJ1-2,NA,TRBV29-1,CSVERDGNNYGYTF,TGCAGCGTTGAAAGGGACGGGAATAACTATGGCTACACCTTC
13,TRBD1,TRBJ2-3,NA,TRBV6-1,CATRTGGADTQYF,TGTGCCACCCGGACAGGGGGCGCAGATACGCAGTATTTT
12,NA,TRBJ1-1,few,TRBV13,CASRFRDTEAFF,TGTGCCAGCAGGTTCCGGGACACTGAAGCTTTCTTT